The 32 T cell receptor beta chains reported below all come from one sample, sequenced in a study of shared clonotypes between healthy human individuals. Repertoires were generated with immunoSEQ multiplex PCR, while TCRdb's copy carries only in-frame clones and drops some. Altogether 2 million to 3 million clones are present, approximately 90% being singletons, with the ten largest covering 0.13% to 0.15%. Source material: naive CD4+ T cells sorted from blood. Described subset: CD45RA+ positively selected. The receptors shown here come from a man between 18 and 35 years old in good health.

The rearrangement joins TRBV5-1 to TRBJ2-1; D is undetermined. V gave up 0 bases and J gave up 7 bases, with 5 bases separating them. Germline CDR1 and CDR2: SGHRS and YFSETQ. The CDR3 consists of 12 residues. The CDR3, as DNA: TGCGCCAGCAGCTTGGTGCAGAATGAGCAGTTCTTC. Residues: CASSLVQNEQFF. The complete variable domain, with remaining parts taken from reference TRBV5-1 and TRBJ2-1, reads KAGVTQTPRYLIKTRGQQVTLSCSPISGHRSVSWYQQTPGQGLQFLFEYFSETQRNKGNFPGRFSGRQFSNSRSEMNVSTLELGDSALYLCASSLVQNEQFFGPGTRLTVL.

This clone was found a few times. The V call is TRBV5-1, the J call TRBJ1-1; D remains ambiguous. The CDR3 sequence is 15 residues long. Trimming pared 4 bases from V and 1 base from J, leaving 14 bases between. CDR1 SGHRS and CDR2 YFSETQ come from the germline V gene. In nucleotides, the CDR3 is TGCGCCAGCAGCCTTCCCCAGGTGCCGAACACTGAAGCTTTCTTT. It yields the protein CASSLPQVPNTEAFF.

CDR3 sequence: CASSPPAADEQYF. Here the CDR3 DNA reads TGTGCCAGCTCACCACCGGCTGCCGACGAGCAGTACTTC. The gene calls are TRBV18 and TRBJ2-7; D uncertain. Germline loops: CDR1 KGHSH, CDR2 LQKENI. Trimming shortened V by 0 bases and J by 5 bases, and 8 bases separated the two germline ends. The CDR3 consists of 13 residues. Together with reference TRBV18 and TRBJ2-7, the CDR3 gives the full variable domain: NAGVMQNPRHLVRRRGQEARLRCSPMKGHSHVYWYRQLPEEGLKFMVYLQKENIIDESGMPKERFSAEFPKEGPSILRIQQVVRGDSAAYFCASSPPAADEQYFGPGTRLTVT.

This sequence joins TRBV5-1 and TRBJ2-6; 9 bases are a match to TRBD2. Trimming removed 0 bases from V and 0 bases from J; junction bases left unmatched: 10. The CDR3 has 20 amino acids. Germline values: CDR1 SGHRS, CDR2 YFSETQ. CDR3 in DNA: TGCGCCAGCAGCTTGGCCACGGTAGCGGGGGCATTCTCTGGGGCCAACGTCCTGACTTTC. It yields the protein CASSLATVAGAFSGANVLTF.

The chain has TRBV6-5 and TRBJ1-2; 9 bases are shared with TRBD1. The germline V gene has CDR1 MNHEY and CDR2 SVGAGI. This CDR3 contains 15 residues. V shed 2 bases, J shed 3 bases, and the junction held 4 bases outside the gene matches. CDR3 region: CASSYTWDRDYGYTF. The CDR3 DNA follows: TGTGCCAGCAGTTACACATGGGACAGGGACTATGGCTACACCTTC.

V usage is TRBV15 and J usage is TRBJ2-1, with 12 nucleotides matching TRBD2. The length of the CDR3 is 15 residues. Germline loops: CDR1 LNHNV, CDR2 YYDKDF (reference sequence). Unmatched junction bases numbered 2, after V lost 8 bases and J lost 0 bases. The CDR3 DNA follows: TGTGCCACCCGACTAGCGGGAGTCTCCTACAATGAGCAGTTCTTC. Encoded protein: CATRLAGVSYNEQFF.

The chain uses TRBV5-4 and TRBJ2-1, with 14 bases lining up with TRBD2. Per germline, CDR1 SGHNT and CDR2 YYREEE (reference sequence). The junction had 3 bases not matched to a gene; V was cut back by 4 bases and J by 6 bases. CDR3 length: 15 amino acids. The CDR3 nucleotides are TGTGCCAGCAGCGGGGGACTAGCGGGGGCCAATGAGCAGTTCTTC. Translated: CASSGGLAGANEQFF.

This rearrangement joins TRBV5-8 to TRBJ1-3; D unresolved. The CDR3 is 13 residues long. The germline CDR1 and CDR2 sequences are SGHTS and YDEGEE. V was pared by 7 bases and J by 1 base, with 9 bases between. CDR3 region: CASAGRSGNTIYF. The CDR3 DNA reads TGTGCCAGCGCTGGGCGGTCTGGAAACACCATATATTTT.

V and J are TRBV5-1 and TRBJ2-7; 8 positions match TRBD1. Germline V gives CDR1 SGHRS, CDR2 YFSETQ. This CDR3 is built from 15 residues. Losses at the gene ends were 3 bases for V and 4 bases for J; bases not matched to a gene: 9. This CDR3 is CASSSNGQGTYEQYF. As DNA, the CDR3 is TGCGCCAGCAGCTCGAATGGACAGGGTACGTACGAGCAGTACTTC.

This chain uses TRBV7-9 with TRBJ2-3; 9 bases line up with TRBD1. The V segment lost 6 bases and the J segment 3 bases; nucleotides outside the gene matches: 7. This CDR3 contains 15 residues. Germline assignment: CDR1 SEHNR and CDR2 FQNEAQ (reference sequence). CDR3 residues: CASSFTGTGTDTQYF. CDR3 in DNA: TGTGCCAGCAGTTTTACCGGGACAGGGACAGATACGCAGTATTTT.

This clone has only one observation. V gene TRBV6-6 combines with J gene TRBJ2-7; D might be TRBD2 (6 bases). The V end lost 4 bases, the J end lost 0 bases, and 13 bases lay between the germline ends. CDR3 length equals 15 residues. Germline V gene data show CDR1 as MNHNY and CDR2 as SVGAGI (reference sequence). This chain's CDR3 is CASSFLAGFSYEQYF. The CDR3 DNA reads TGTGCCAGCAGTTTTTTGGCGGGGTTCTCCTACGAGCAGTACTTC.

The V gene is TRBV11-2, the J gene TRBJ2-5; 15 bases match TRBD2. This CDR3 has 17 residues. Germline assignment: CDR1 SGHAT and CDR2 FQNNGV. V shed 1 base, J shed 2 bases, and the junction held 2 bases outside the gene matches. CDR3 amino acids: CASSLAGLAGGQETQYF. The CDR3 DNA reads TGTGCCAGCAGCTTAGCGGGACTAGCGGGAGGTCAAGAGACCCAGTACTTC. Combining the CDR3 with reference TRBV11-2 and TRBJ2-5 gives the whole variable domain EAGVAQSPRYKIIEKRQSVAFWCNPISGHATLYWYQQILGQGPKLLIQFQNNGVVDDSQLPKDRFSAERLKGVDSTLKIQPAKLEDSAVYLCASSLAGLAGGQETQYFGPGTRLLVL.

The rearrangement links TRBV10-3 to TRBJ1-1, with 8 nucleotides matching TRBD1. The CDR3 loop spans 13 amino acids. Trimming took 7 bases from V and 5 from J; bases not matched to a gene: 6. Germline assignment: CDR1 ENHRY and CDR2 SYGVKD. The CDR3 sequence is CAITDREGTEAFF. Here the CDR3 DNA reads TGTGCCATCACGGACAGGGAGGGAACTGAAGCTTTCTTT.

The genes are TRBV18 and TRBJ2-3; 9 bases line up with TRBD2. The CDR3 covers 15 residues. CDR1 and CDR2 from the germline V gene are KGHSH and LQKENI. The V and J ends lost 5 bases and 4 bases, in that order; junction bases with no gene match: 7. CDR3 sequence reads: CASSYSGSGADTQYF. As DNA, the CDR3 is TGTGCCAGCTCATATAGCGGGAGCGGGGCAGATACGCAGTATTTT.

CDR3 nucleotide sequence: TGTGCCAGCAGCCCCCCGGGCAGTCTCTATGGCTACACCTTC. Protein product: CASSPPGSLYGYTF. The rearrangement uses TRBV6-6 and TRBJ1-2; D not certain. There are 14 residues in the CDR3. V lost 6 bases, J lost 4 bases, and 15 bases lay in between. Germline CDR1 and CDR2: MNHNY and SVGAGI (reference sequence).

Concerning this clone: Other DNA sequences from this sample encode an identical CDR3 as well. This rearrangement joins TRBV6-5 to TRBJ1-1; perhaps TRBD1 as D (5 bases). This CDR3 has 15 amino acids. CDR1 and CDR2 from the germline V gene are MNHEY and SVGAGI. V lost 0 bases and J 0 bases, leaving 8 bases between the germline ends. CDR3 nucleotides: TGTGCCAGCAGTTACTCGAAGGGGTTGAACACTGAAGCTTTCTTT. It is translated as CASSYSKGLNTEAFF.

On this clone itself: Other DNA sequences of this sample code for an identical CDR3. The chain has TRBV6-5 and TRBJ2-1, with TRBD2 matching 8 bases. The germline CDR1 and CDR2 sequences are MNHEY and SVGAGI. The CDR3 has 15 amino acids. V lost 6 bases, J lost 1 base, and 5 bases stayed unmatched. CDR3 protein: CASSTSGPSYNEQFF. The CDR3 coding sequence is TGTGCCAGCAGCACTAGCGGCCCATCCTACAATGAGCAGTTCTTC.

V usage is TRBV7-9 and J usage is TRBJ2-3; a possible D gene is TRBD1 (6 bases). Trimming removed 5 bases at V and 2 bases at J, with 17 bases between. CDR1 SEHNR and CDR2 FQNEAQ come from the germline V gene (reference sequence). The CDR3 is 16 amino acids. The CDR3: CASSPQGMFSTDTQYF. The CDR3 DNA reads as TGTGCCAGCAGCCCACAGGGAATGTTTTCCACAGATACGCAGTATTTT.

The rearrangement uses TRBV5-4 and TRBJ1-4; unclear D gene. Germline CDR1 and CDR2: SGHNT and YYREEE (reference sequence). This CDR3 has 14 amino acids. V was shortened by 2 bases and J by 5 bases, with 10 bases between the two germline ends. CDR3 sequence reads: CASSLGLLNEKLFF. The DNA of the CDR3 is TGTGCCAGCAGCTTAGGTCTGCTGAATGAAAAACTGTTTTTT.

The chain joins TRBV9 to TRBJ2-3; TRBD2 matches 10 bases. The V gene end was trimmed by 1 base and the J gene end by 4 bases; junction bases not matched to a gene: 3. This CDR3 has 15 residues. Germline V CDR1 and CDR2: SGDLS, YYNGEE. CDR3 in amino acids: CASSVLAGVPDTQYF. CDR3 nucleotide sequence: TGTGCCAGCAGCGTACTAGCGGGGGTCCCAGATACGCAGTATTTT.

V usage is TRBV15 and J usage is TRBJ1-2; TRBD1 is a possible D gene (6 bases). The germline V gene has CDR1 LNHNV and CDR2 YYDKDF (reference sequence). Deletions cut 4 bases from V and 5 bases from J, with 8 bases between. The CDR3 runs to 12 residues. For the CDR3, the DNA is TGTGCCACCAGCAATACAGGGTATGGCTACACCTTC. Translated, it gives CATSNTGYGYTF. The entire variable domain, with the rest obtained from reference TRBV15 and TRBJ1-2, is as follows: DAMVIQNPRYQVTQFGKPVTLSCSQTLNHNVMYWYQQKSSQAPKLLFHYYDKDFNNEADTPDNFQSRRPNTSFCFLDIRSPGLGDTAMYLCATSNTGYGYTFGSGTRLTVV.

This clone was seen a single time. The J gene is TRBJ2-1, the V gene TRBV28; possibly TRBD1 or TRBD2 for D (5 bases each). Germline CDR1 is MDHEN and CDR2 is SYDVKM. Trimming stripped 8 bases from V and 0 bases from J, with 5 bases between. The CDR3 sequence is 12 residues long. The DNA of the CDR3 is TGTGCCAGCGGGGGCTCCTACAATGAGCAGTTCTTC. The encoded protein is CASGGSYNEQFF.

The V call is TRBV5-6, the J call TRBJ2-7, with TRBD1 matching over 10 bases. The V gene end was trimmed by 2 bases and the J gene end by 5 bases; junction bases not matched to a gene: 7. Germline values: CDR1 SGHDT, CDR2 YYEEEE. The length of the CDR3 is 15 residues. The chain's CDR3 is CASSLGTGVNNEQYF. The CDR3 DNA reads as TGTGCCAGCAGCTTAGGGACAGGGGTAAACAACGAGCAGTACTTC. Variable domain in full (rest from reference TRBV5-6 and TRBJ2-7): DAGVTQSPTHLIKTRGQQVTLRCSPKSGHDTVSWYQQALGQGPQFIFQYYEEEERQRGNFPDRFSGHQFPNYSSELNVNALLLGDSALYLCASSLGTGVNNEQYFGPGTRLTVT.

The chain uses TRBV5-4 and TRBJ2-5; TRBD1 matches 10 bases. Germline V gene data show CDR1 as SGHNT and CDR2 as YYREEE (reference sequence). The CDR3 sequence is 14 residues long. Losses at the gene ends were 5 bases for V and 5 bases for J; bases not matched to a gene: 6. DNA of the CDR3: TGTGCCAGCAGGAGGGACAGGGGTATGGAGACCCAGTACTTC. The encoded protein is CASRRDRGMETQYF.

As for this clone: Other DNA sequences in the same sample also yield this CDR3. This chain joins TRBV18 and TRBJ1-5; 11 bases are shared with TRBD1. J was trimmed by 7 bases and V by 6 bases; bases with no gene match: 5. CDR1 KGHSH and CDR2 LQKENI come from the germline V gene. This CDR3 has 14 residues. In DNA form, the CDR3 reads TGTGCCAGCTCCCAGGGACAGGGGGGGCAGCCCCAGCATTTT. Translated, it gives CASSQGQGGQPQHF.

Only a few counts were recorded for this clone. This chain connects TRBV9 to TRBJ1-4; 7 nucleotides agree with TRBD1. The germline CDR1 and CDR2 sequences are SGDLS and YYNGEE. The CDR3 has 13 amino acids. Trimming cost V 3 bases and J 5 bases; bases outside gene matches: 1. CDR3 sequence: CASSGGQNEKLFF. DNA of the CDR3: TGTGCCAGCAGCGGGGGACAGAATGAAAAACTGTTTTTT.

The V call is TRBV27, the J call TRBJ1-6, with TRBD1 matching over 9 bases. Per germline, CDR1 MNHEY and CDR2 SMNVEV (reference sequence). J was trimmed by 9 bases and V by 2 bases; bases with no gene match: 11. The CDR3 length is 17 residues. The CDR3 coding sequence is TGTGCCAGCAGTTTAGGTACAGGGGGCATCTTTCCTTCACCCCTCCACTTT. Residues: CASSLGTGGIFPSPLHF.

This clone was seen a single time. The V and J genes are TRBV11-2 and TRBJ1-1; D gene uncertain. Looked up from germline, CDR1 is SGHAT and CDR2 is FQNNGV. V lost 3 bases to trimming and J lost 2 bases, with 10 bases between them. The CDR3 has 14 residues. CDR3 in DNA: TGTGCCAGCAGCTTGTCGGCGGGAAACACTGAAGCTTTCTTT. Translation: CASSLSAGNTEAFF.

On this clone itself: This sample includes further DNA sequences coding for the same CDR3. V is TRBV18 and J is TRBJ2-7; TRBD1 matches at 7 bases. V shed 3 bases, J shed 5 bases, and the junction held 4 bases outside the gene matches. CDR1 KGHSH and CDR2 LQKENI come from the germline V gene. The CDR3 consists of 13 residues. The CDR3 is CASSPGTANEQYF. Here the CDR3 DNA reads TGTGCCAGCTCACCCGGGACAGCAAACGAGCAGTACTTC.

The CDR3 reads CASSSQGVSTEAFF. The CDR3, as DNA: TGCGCCAGCAGTTCCCAGGGGGTCAGCACTGAAGCTTTCTTT. The rearrangement links TRBV10-2 to TRBJ1-1; 7 positions agree with TRBD1. Germline CDR1 WSHSY, CDR2 SAAADI. The CDR3 runs 14 residues. Trimming at V came to 5 bases and at J to 4 bases, leaving 7 bases not matched to a gene.

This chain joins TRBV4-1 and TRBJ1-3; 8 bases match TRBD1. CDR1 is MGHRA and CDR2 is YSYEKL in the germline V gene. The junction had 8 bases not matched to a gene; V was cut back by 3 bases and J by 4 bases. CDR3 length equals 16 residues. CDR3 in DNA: TGCGCCAGCAGCCACCCCGCCCAGGGGGCGGGAAACACCATATATTTT. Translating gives CASSHPAQGAGNTIYF.

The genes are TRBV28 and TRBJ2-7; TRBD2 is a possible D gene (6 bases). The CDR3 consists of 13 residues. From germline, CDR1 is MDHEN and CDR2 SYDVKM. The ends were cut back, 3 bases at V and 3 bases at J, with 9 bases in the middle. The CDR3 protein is CASSLGGDYEQYF. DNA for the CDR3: TGTGCCAGCAGTTTGGGGGGAGACTACGAGCAGTACTTC.